The clone carrying this T cell receptor beta chain was picked up many times. What it binds is unknown. The source of the sample is a study of blood T cells in healthy people across ages. Study findings and constraints: Unsorted PBMCs prevented conclusive naive versus antigen-experienced comparison.

This CDR3 contains 14 residues. Trimming stripped 3 bases from V and 2 bases from J, with 11 bases between. Together with a sample-barcoded 5' primer, a J-beta primer mix was included in a second PCR lasting roughly 6 to 12 cycles. TCRdb called the 5' RACE reads again in MiXCR, with one record for every CDR3 protein. The sample carries about 1.7 million distinct CDR3 sequences, under 30% recorded once. Sequencing was performed on blood. This clonotype originated in a woman in her 30s in good health. The chain has TRBV12-3 or TRBV12-4 and TRBJ2-7; D tentatively fits TRBD1 or TRBD2 (5 bases each). The CDR3 nucleotides read TGTGCCAGCAGTTTCTGGGACGGAGCCTACGAGCAGTACTTC. It yields the protein CASSFWDGAYEQYF.